This TCR beta chain was found in a study of T cells after yellow fever vaccination. Study details: The fractions with low cell numbers were processed using SMART-Seq v4 Ultra Low Input.

Germline V CDR1 and CDR2: MNHEY, SVGAGI. Between the trimmed V and J ends, which lost 3 bases and 7 bases, there was a span of 12 bases. The CDR3 totals 14 residues. Each CDR3 protein is one row after TCRdb ran MiXCR on the 5' RACE reads. Of about 320,000 distinct CDR3 sequences detected, roughly 4.3% appear once; the ten largest clones hold approximately 20%. This clonotype has a count of ten or more. The chain joins TRBV6-5 to TRBJ1-4, with D unresolved. This material consisted of PBMCs, taken 15 days after the yellow fever booster vaccination. The clonotype was recovered from a man younger than 30 who received the YFV17D yellow fever vaccine. The chain's CDR3 is CASSYVVGSEKLFF. The DNA for the CDR3 is TGTGCCAGCAGTTATGTTGTAGGATCTGAAAAACTGTTTTTT.